Listed below are T cell receptor beta chains from one sample, sequenced in a study of blood T cell repertoires in COVID-19. This table comes from immunoSEQ multiplex PCR, and its TCRdb copy is limited to in-frame clones, with some not included. This sample has around 180,000 clones, with roughly nine tenths found just once. The source material was PBMCs or T cells enriched from blood (not recorded which). These receptors all come from a woman aged 40 to 49 with acute COVID-19. Both conserved end residues are part of each CDR3. Each record gives: CDR3 protein, CDR3 DNA, D gene, clone size, CDR3 length, J gene, V gene. A D gene is named only where the DNA matches it firmly. Clone size appears in some rows only: once, few, many, or a class for an expanded clone.

CDR3: CSVDQWSSYNEQFF
DNA: TGCAGCGTTGATCAGTGGAGCTCCTACAATGAGCAGTTCTTC
D: -
size: -
length: 14
J: TRBJ2-1
V: TRBV29-1

CDR3: CASSRRGGIAGGYTF
DNA: TGTGCCAGCAGCCGGAGGGGGGGGATAGCTGGCGGCTACACCTTC
D: -
size: -
length: 15
J: TRBJ1-2
V: TRBV28

CDR3: CASSPNSGRETQYF
DNA: TGTGCCAGCAGCCCAAATAGCGGGAGAGAGACCCAGTACTTC
D: TRBD2
size: -
length: 14
J: TRBJ2-5
V: TRBV7-6

CDR3: CASSPPLRPSGGRHNEQFF
DNA: TGTGCCAGCAGTCCCCCCCTTCGTCCTAGCGGGGGGCGACACAATGAGCAGTTCTTC
D: TRBD2
size: -
length: 19
J: TRBJ2-1
V: TRBV28

CDR3: CASSLGAAPGVNEQYF
DNA: TGTGCCAGCAGCTTGGGGGCAGCCCCCGGGGTGAACGAGCAGTACTTC
D: -
size: once
length: 16
J: TRBJ2-7
V: TRBV5-5

CDR3: CASSIADRVTYEQYF
DNA: TGTGCCAGTAGTATAGCGGACAGGGTGACCTACGAGCAGTACTTC
D: TRBD1
size: -
length: 15
J: TRBJ2-7
V: TRBV19

CDR3: CASSIRSGRPSSTDTQYF
DNA: TGTGCCAGTAGTATTCGAAGCGGGAGGCCTTCTAGCACAGATACGCAGTATTTT
D: TRBD2
size: -
length: 18
J: TRBJ2-3
V: TRBV19

CDR3: CASSLAPGRGGAQYF
DNA: TGTGCCAGCAGCTTAGCCCCGGGGCGCGGGGGGGCCCAGTACTTC
D: TRBD2
size: once
length: 15
J: TRBJ2-5
V: TRBV7-2

CDR3: CASSPGTGGYGYTF
DNA: TGTGCCAGCAGCCCCGGGACAGGCGGCTATGGCTACACCTTC
D: TRBD1
size: -
length: 14
J: TRBJ1-2
V: TRBV13

CDR3: CASSPGGQTVHPQHF
DNA: TGTGCCAGCAGCCCAGGGGGACAGACTGTTCACCCCCAGCATTTT
D: TRBD1
size: once
length: 15
J: TRBJ1-5
V: TRBV9

CDR3: CASSPIAGGHYNEQFF
DNA: TGTGCCAGCAGTCCAATAGCGGGAGGCCACTACAATGAGCAGTTCTTC
D: TRBD2
size: -
length: 16
J: TRBJ2-1
V: TRBV27

CDR3: CASSSALAGGEETQYF
DNA: TGTGCCAGCAGCTCGGCACTAGCGGGGGGGGAAGAGACCCAGTACTTC
D: TRBD2
size: -
length: 16
J: TRBJ2-5
V: TRBV7-2

CDR3: CASSLWGSTSGSRETQYF
DNA: TGTGCCAGCAGTTTATGGGGCTCGACTAGCGGGAGTAGGGAGACCCAGTACTTC
D: TRBD2
size: -
length: 18
J: TRBJ2-5
V: TRBV27

CDR3: CAITEGGTDTQYF
DNA: TGTGCCATCACTGAGGGAGGAACAGATACGCAGTATTTT
D: -
size: -
length: 13
J: TRBJ2-3
V: TRBV10-3

CDR3: CASSFGLARQNEQFF
DNA: TGTGCCAGCAGCTTCGGACTAGCGAGGCAGAATGAGCAGTTCTTC
D: TRBD2
size: -
length: 15
J: TRBJ2-1
V: TRBV7-6

CDR3: CARSFEGTSGSGELFF
DNA: TGTGCCAGAAGCTTTGAAGGGACTAGCGGTTCTGGGGAGCTGTTTTTT
D: -
size: once
length: 16
J: TRBJ2-2
V: TRBV7-5

CDR3: CASSPGGRNTEAFF
DNA: TGTGCCAGCAGCCCAGGGGGCAGGAACACTGAAGCTTTCTTT
D: TRBD1
size: few
length: 14
J: TRBJ1-1
V: TRBV5-6

CDR3: CASSYRTSGILTDTQYF
DNA: TGTGCCAGCAGTTACCGGACTAGCGGGATTCTCACAGATACGCAGTATTTT
D: TRBD2
size: -
length: 17
J: TRBJ2-3
V: TRBV6-2/TRBV6-3

CDR3: CASGKSPKRTETYNEQFF
DNA: TGTGCTAGTGGGAAAAGCCCCAAGCGGACGGAGACCTACAATGAGCAGTTCTTC
D: -
size: -
length: 18
J: TRBJ2-1
V: TRBV12-5

CDR3: CASCYQLAGANTGELFF
DNA: TGTGCCAGCTGCTATCAGCTAGCGGGGGCGAACACCGGGGAGCTGTTTTTT
D: TRBD2
size: -
length: 17
J: TRBJ2-2
V: TRBV27

CDR3: CASRPRPVAVYNEQFF
DNA: TGTGCCAGCAGACCCCGCCCGGTAGCGGTCTACAATGAGCAGTTCTTC
D: -
size: -
length: 16
J: TRBJ2-1
V: TRBV7-8

CDR3: CASSSGVVGYTF
DNA: TGTGCCAGCAGCTCAGGGGTTGTGGGCTACACCTTC
D: -
size: -
length: 12
J: TRBJ1-2
V: TRBV28

CDR3: CASSIDPPGLLSTF
DNA: TGTGCCAGTAGTATAGACCCTCCGGGACTGCTCTCCACCTTC
D: -
size: -
length: 14
J: TRBJ1-2
V: TRBV19